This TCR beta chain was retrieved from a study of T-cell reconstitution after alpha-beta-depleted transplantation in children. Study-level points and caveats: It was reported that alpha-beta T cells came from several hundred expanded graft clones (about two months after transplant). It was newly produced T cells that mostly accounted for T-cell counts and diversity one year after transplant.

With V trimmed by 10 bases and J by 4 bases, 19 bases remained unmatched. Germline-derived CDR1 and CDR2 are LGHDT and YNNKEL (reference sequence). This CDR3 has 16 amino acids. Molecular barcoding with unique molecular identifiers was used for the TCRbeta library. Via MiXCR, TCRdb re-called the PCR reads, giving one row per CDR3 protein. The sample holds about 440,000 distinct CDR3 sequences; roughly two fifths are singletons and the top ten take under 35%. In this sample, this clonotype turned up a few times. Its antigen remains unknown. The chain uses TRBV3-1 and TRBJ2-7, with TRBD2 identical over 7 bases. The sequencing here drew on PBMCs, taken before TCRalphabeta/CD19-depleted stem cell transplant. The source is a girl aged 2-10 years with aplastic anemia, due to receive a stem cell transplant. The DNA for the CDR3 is TGTGCCACCTCCTCGTGGGGGGGAGACAGAGATTACGAGCAGTACTTC. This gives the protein CATSSWGGDRDYEQYF.